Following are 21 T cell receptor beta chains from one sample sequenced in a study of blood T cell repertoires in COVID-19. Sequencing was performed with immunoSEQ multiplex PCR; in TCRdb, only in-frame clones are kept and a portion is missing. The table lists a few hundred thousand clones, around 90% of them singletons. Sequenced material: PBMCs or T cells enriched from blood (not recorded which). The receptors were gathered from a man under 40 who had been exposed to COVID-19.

Written as DNA, the CDR3 is TGTGCCTGGGGGGTATGGCCTGAGCAGTTCTTC. This encodes CAWGVWPEQFF. The chain links TRBV30 to TRBJ2-1; D uncertain. Trimming took off 5 bases at V and 9 bases at J, with 11 bases between the two ends. CDR1 is GTSNPN, CDR2 SVGIG, per germline (reference sequence). CDR3 length: 11 amino acids.

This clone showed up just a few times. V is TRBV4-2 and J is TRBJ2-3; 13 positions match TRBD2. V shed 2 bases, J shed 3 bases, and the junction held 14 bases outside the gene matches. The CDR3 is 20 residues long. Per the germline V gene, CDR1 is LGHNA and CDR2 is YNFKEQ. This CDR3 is CASSQLLQRLAGGGTDTQYF. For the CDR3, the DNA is TGTGCCAGCAGCCAACTTCTACAAAGACTAGCGGGGGGTGGTACAGATACGCAGTATTTT.

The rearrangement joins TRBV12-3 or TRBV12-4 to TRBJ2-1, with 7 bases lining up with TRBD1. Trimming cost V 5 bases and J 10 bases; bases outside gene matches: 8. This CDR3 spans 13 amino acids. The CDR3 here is CASSPNRGHEQFF. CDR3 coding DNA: TGTGCCAGCAGTCCTAACAGGGGCCACGAGCAGTTCTTC.

The DNA for the CDR3 is TGCGCCAGCAGCCAAGAACCGGGACACCTGCGGGAAAAACTGTTTTTT. This encodes CASSQEPGHLREKLFF. This chain joins TRBV4-1 and TRBJ1-4; tentatively, D is TRBD1 (6 bases). Germline V gene data show CDR1 as MGHRA and CDR2 as YSYEKL. The ends were cut back, 0 bases at V and 8 bases at J, with 16 bases in the middle. This CDR3 comprises 16 residues.

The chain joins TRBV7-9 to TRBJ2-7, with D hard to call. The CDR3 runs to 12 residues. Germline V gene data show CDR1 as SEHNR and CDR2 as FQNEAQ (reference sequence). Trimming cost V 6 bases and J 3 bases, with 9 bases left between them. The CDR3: CASSRDNYEQYF. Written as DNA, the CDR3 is TGTGCCAGCAGTCGCGACAACTACGAGCAGTACTTC.

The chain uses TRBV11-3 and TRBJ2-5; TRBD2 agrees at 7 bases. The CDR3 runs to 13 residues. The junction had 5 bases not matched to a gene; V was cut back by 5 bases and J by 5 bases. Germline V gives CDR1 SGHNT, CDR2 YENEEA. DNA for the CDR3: TGTGCCAGCAGCCGAATCGGGGGGGAGACCCAGTACTTC. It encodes CASSRIGGETQYF.

The CDR3 sequence: CASSLGTVNSPLHF. CDR3 DNA: TGTGCCAGCAGCTTAGGGACAGTTAATTCACCCCTCCACTTT. The chain has TRBV5-4 and TRBJ1-6; 7 nucleotides agree with TRBD1. The V gene's germline CDR1 is SGHNT and CDR2 YYREEE (reference sequence). The CDR3 contains 14 residues. V shed 2 bases, J shed 6 bases, and the junction held 2 bases outside the gene matches.

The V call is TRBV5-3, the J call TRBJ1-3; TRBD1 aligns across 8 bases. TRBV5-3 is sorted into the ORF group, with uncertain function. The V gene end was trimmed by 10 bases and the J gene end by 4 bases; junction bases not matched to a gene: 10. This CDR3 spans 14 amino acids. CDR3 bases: TGTGCCTCTTCGACAGGGGTTGGAGGAAACACCATATATTTT. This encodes CASSTGVGGNTIYF.

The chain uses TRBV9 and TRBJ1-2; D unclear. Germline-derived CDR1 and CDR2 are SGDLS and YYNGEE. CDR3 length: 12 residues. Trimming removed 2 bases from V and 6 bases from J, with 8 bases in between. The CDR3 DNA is TGTGCCAGCAGCGTGAGGGATCATGGCTACACCTTC. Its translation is CASSVRDHGYTF. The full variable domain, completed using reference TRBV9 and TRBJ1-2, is DSGVTQTPKHLITATGQRVTLRCSPRSGDLSVYWYQQSLDQGLQFLIQYYNGEERAKGNILERFSAQQFPDLHSELNLSSLELGDSALYFCASSVRDHGYTFGSGTRLTVV.

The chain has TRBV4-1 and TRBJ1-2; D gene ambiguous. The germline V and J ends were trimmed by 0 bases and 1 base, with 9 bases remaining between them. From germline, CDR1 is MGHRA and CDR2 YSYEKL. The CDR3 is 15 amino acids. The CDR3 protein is CASSQDPTVNYGYTF. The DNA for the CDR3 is TGCGCCAGCAGCCAAGATCCCACTGTTAACTATGGCTACACCTTC.

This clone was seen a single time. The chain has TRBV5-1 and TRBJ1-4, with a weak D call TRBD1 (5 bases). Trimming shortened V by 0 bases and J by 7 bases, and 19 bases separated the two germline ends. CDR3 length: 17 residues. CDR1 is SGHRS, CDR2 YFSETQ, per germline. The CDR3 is CASSLAQGWQGGEKLFF. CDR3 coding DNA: TGCGCCAGCAGCTTGGCCCAAGGGTGGCAGGGTGGTGAAAAACTGTTTTTT.

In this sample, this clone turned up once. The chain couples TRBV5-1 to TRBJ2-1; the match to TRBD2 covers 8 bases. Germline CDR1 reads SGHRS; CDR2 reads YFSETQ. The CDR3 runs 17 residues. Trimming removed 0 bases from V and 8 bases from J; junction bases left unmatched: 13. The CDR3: CASSLAIGTRNQDEQFF. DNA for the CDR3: TGCGCCAGCAGCTTGGCCATAGGGACTAGGAACCAGGATGAGCAGTTCTTC.

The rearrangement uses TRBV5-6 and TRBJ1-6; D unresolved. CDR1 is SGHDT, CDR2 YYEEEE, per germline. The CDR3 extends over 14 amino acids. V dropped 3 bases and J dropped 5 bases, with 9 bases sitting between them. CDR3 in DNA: TGTGCCAGCAGCTACAACACAGATAATTCACCCCTCCACTTT. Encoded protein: CASSYNTDNSPLHF.

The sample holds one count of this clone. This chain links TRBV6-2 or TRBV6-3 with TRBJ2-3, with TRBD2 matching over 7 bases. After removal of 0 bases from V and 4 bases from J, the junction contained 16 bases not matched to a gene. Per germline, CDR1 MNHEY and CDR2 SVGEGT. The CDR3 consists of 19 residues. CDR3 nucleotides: TGTGCCAGCAGTTACTCCCCGACCCTGACTAGCCCCCCCGCAGATACGCAGTATTTT. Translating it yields CASSYSPTLTSPPADTQYF.

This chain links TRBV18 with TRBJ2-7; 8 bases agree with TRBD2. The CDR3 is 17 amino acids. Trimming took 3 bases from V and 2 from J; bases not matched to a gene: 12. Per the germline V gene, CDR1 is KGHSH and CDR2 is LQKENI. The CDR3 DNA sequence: TGTGCCAGCTCACCCGGACCTGTGGGGACTAGACCCTACGAGCAGTACTTC. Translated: CASSPGPVGTRPYEQYF.

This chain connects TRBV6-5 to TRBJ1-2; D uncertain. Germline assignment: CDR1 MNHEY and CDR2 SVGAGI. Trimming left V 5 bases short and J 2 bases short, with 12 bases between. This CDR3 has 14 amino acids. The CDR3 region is CASSSVRINYGYTF. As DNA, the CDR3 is TGTGCCAGCAGTAGCGTTAGGATCAACTATGGCTACACCTTC.

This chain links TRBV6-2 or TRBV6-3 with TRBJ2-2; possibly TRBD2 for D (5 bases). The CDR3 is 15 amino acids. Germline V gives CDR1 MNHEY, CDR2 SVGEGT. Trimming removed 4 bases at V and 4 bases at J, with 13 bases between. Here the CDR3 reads CASSLIGDGTGELFF. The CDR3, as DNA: TGTGCCAGCAGTTTGATCGGGGATGGCACCGGGGAGCTGTTTTTT.

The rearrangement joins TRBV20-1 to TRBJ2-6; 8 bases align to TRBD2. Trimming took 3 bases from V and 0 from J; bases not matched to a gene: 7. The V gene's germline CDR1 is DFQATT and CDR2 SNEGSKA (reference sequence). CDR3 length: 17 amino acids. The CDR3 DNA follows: TGCAGTGCTAGTATGGAGCGGGGGCCCTCTGGGGCCAACGTCCTGACTTTC. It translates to CSASMERGPSGANVLTF.

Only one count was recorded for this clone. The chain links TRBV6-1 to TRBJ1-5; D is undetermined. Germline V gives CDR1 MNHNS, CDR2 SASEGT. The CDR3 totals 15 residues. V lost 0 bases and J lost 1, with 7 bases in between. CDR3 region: CASSEALASNQPQHF. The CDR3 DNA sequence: TGTGCCAGCAGTGAAGCCCTTGCGAGCAATCAGCCCCAGCATTTT.

Here the CDR3 reads CAWSVGGSYGYTF. CDR3 nucleotides: TGTGCCTGGAGTGTTGGCGGATCCTATGGCTACACCTTC. V and J are TRBV30 and TRBJ1-2; no reliable D call. Between the trimmed V and J ends, which lost 0 bases and 4 bases, there was a span of 9 bases. CDR1 and CDR2 from the germline V gene are GTSNPN and SVGIG (reference sequence). This CDR3 is 13 amino acids long.

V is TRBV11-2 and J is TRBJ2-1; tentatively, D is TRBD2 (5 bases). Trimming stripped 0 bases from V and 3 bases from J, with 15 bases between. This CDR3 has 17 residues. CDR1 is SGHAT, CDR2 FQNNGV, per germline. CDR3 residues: CASSLEWAGGSYNEQFF. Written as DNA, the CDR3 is TGTGCCAGCAGCTTAGAGTGGGCAGGAGGCAGCTACAATGAGCAGTTCTTC.